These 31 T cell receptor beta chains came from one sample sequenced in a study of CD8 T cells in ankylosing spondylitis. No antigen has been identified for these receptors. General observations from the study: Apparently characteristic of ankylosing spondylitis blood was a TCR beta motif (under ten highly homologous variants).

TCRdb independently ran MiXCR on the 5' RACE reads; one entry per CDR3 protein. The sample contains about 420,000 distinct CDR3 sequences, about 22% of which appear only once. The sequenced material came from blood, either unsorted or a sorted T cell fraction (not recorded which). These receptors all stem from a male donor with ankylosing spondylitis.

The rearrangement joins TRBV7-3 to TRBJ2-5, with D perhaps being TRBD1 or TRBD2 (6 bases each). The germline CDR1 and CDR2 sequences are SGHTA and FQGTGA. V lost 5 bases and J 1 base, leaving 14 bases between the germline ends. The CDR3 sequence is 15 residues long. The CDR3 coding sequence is TGTGCCAGCAGCCCCCATGGGGGGCCCCAAGAGACCCAGTACTTC. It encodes CASSPHGGPQETQYF.

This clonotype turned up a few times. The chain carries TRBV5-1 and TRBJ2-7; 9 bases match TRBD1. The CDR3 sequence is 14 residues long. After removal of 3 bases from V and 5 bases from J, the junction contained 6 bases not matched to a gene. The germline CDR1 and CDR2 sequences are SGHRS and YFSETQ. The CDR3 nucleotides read TGCGCCAGCAGCTCGACAGGGGGATCACACGAGCAGTACTTC. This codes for CASSSTGGSHEQYF.

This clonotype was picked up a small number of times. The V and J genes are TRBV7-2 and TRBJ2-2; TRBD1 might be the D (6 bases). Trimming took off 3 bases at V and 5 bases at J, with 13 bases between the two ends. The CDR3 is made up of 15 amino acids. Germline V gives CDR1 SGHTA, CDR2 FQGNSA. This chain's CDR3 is CASSFTGTKTGELFF. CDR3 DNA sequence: TGTGCCAGCAGCTTTACCGGGACAAAAACCGGGGAGCTGTTTTTT.

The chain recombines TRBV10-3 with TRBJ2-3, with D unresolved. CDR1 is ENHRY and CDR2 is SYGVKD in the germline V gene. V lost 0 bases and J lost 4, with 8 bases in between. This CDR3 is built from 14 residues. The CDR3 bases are TGTGCCATCAGTGAGTCGGTTAGATCAGATACGCAGTATTTT. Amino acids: CAISESVRSDTQYF.

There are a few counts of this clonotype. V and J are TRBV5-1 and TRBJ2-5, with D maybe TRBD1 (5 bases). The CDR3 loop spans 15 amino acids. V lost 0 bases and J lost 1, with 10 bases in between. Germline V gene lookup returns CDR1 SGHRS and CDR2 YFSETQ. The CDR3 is CASSLARVLQETQYF. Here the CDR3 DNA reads TGCGCCAGCAGCTTGGCCAGGGTCCTCCAAGAGACCCAGTACTTC.

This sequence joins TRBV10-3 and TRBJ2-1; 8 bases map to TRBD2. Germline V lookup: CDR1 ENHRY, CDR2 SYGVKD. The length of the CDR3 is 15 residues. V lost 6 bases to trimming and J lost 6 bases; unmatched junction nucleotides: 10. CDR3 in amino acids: CAIRPGLETRNEQFF. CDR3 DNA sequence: TGTGCCATCAGACCGGGACTAGAGACTCGCAATGAGCAGTTCTTC.

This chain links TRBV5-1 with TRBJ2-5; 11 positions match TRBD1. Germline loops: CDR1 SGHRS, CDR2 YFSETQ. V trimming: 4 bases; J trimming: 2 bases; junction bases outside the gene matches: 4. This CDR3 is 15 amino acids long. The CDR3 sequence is CASSQGTGGQETQYF. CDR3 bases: TGCGCCAGCAGCCAAGGGACAGGGGGACAAGAGACCCAGTACTTC.

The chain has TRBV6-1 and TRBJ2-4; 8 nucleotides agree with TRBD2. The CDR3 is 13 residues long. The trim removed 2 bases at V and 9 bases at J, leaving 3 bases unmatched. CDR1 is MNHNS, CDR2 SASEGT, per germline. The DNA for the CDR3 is TGTGCCAGCAGTGAACGTCGGGAGGGCATTCAGTACTTC. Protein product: CASSERREGIQYF.

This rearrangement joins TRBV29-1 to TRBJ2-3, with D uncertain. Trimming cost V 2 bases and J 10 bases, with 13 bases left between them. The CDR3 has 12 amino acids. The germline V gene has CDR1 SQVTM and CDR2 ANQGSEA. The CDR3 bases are TGCAGCGTTGAACCGACCCCTTCTGCGCAGTATTTT. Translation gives CSVEPTPSAQYF.

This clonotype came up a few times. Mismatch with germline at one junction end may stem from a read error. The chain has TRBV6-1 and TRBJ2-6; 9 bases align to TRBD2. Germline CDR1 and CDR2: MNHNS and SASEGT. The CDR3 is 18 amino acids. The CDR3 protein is CAISEGLAGNRGANVLTF. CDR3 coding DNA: TGTGCCATCAGTGAAGGGCTAGCGGGAAATCGTGGGGCCAACGTCCTGACTTTC.

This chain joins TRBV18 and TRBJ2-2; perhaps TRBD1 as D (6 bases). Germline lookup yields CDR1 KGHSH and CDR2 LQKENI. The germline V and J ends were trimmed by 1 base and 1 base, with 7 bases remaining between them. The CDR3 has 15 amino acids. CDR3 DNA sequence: TGTGCCAGCTCACCACAGACAGGGAACACCGGGGAGCTGTTTTTT. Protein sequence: CASSPQTGNTGELFF.

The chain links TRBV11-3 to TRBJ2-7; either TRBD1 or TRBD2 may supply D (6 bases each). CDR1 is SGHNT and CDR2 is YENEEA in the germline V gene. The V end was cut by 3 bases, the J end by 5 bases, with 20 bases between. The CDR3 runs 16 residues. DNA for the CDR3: TGTGCCAGCAGCTTGTCGCTAGGGGGACTGAATGACGAGCAGTACTTC. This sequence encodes CASSLSLGGLNDEQYF.

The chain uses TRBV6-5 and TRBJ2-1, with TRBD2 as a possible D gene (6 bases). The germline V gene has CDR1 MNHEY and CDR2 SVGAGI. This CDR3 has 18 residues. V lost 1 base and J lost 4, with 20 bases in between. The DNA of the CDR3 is TGTGCCAGCAGTTACTTTCCTTATAGCGGAGTTCGATACAATGAGCAGTTCTTC. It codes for CASSYFPYSGVRYNEQFF.

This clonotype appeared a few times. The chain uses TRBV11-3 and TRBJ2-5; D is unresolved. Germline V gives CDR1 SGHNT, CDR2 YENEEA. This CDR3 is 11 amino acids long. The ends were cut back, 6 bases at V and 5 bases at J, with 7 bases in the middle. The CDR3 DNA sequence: TGTGCCAGCAGGCAAGCGGAGACCCAGTACTTC. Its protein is CASRQAETQYF.

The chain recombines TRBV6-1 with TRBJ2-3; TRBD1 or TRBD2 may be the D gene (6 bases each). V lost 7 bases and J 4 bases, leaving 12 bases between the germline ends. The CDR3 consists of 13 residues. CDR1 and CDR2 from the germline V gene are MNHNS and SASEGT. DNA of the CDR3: TGTGCCAGCAAGCAAGGGGGGTCAGATACGCAGTATTTT. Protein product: CASKQGGSDTQYF.

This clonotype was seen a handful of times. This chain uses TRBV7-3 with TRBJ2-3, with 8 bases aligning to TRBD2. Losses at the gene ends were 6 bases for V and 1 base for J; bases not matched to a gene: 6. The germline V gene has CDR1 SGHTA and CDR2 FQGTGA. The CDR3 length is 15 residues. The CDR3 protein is CASSNSGMGTDTQYF. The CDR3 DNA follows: TGTGCCAGCAGTAATAGCGGGATGGGCACAGATACGCAGTATTTT.

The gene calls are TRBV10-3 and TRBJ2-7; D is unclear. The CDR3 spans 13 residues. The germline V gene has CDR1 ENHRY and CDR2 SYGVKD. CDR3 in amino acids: CAIRASVVHEQYF. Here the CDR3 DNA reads TGTGCTATCCGGGCTTCGGTGGTTCACGAGCAGTACTTC.

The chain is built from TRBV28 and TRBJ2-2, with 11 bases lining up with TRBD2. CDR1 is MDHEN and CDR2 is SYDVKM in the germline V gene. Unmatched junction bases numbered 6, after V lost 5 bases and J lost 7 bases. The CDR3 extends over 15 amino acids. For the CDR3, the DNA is TGTGCCAGCAGTGTACTAGCGGGAGATATCGGGGAGCTGTTTTTT. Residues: CASSVLAGDIGELFF.

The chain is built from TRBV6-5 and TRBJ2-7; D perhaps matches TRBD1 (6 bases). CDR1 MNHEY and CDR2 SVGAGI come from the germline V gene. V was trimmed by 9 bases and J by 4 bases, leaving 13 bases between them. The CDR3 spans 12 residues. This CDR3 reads CARGTNLYEQYF. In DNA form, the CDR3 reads TGTGCCAGAGGGACAAACCTTTACGAGCAGTACTTC.

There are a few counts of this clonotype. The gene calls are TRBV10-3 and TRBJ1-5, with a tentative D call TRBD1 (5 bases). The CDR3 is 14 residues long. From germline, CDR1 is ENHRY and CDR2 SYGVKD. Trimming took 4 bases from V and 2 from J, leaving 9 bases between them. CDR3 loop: CAISGDLGNQPQHF. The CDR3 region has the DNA TGTGCCATCAGTGGGGACCTTGGCAATCAGCCCCAGCATTTT.

The CDR3 here is CASSLGGRQPQHF. The CDR3 DNA sequence: TGTGCCAGCAGTTTAGGAGGACGTCAGCCCCAGCATTTT. The J gene is TRBJ1-5, the V gene TRBV12-3 or TRBV12-4; D gene uncertain. The CDR3 has 13 residues. V was shortened by 1 base and J by 6 bases, with 7 bases between the two germline ends.

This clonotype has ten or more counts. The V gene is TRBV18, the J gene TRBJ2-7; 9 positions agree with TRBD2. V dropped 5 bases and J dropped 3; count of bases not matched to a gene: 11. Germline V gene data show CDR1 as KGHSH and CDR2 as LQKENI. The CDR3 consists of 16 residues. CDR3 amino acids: CASSSRGLANSYEQYF. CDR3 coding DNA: TGTGCCAGCTCATCGCGGGGACTAGCAAACAGCTACGAGCAGTACTTC.

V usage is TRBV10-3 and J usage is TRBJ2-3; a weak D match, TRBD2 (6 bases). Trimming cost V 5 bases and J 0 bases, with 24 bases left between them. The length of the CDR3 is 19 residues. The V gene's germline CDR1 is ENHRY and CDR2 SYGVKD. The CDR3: CAISPSDPPPAGSTDTQYF. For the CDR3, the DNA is TGTGCCATCAGTCCGAGTGACCCTCCCCCAGCGGGTAGCACAGATACGCAGTATTTT.

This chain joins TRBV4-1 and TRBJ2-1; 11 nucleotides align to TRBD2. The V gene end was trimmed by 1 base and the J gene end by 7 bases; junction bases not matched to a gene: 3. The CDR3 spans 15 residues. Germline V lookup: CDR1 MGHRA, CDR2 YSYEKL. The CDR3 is CASSQVSSGRNEQFF. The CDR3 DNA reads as TGCGCCAGCAGCCAAGTTTCTAGCGGGAGGAATGAGCAGTTCTTC.

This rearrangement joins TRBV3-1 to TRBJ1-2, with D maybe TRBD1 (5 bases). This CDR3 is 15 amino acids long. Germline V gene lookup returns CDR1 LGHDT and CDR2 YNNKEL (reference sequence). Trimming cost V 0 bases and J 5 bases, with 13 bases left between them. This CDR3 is CASSQDLAGLYGYTF. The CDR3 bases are TGTGCCAGCAGCCAAGATCTGGCAGGGCTTTATGGCTACACCTTC.

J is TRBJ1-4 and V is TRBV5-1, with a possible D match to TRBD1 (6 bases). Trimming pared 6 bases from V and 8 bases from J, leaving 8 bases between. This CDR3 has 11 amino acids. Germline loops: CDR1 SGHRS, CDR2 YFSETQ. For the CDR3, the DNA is TGCGCCAGCAAGGGGGAGGAAAAACTGTTTTTT. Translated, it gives CASKGEEKLFF.

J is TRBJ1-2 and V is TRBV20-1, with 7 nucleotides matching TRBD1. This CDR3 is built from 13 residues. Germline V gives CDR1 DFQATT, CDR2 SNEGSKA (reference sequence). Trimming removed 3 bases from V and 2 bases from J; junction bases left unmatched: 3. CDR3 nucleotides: TGCAGTGCTAGCCACAGGGGAAACTATGGCTACACCTTC. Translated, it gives CSASHRGNYGYTF.

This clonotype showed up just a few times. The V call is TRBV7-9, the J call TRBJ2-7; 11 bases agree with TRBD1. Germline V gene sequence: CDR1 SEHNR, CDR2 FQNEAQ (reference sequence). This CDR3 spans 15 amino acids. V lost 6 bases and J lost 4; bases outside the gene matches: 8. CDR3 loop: CASSRPDRGLYEQYF. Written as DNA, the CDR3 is TGTGCCAGCAGTCGACCGGACAGGGGGCTGTACGAGCAGTACTTC.

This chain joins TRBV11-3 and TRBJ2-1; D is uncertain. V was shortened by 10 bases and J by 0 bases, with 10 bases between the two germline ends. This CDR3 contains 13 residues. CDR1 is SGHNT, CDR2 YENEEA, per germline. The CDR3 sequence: CATEPLSYNEQFF. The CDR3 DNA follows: TGTGCCACGGAACCTCTCTCCTACAATGAGCAGTTCTTC.

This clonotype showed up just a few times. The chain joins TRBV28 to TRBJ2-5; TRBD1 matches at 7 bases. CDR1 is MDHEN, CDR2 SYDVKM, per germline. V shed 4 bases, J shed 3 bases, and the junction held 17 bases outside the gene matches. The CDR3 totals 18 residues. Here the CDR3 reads CASSSPSTGSGTKETQYF. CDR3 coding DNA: TGTGCCAGCAGTTCGCCATCGACAGGGTCAGGGACCAAAGAGACCCAGTACTTC.

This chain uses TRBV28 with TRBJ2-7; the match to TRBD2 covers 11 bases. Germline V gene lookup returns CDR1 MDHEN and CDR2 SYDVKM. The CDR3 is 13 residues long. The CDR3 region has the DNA TGTAGTTTAGGGACTAGCGGAACCTACGAGCAGTACTTC. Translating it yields CSLGTSGTYEQYF. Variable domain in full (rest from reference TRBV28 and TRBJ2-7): DVKVTQSSRYLVKRTGEKVFLECVQDMDHENMFWYRQDPGLGLRLIYFSYDVKMKEKGDIPEGYSVSREKKERFSLILESASTNQTSMYLCSLGTSGTYEQYFGPGTRLTVT.